This T cell receptor beta chain was captured by sequencing in a study of Graves' ophthalmopathy and Graves' hyperthyroidism. General study points: Blood also contained most of the expanded thyroid clonotypes above 0.001 frequency.

CDR3 regions of TCR beta were amplified from RNA transcripts. In the first round, RT-PCR was carried out with HTBI primers, and a multiplex PCR formed the second round. One entry per CDR3 protein results from TCRdb running MiXCR on the multiplex PCR reads. The sample lists around 470,000 distinct CDR3 sequences; approximately 15% were seen once. V was shortened by 3 bases and J by 3 bases, with 12 bases between the two germline ends. The CDR3 runs to 15 residues. Ineligible for inclusion were patients with other autoimmune diseases, uncontrolled infections, pregnancy or lactation. There are many counts of this clonotype. The antigen remains undetermined.

The chain is built from TRBV12-3 or TRBV12-4 and TRBJ1-5; no clear D gene. Sequenced sample: blood. The receptor's source is a woman aged 25 to 39 with Graves' ophthalmopathy. CDR3 sequence reads: CASSFSRTDNQPQHF. The DNA for the CDR3 is TGTGCCAGCAGTTTCTCCCGGACGGACAATCAGCCCCAGCATTTT.